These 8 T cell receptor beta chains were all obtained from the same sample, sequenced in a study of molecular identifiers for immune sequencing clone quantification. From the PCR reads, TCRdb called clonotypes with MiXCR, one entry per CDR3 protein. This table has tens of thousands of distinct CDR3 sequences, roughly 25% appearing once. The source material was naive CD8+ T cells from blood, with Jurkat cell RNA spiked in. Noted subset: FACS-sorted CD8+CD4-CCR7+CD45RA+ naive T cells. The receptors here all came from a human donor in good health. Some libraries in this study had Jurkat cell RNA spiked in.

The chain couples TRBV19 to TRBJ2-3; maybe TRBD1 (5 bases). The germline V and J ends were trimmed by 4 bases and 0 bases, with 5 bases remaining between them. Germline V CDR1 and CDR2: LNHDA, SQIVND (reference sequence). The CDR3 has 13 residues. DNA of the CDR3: TGTGCCAGTAGTAGACAGAGCACAGATACGCAGTATTTT. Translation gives CASSRQSTDTQYF.

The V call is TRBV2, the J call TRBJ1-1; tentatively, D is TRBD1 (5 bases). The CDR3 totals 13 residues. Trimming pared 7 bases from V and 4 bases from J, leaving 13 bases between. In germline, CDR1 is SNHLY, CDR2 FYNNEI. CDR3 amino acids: CASKLGEGTEAFF. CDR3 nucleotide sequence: TGTGCCAGCAAGCTGGGGGAAGGCACTGAAGCTTTCTTT.

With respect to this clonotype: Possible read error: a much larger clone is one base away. The DNA of the CDR3 is TGTGCCAGCAGTAAACACATCACCTCCCGGGAGCCCCAGTACTTC. This codes for CASSKHITSREPQYF. The chain has TRBV6-2 or TRBV6-3 and TRBJ2-5, with D perhaps matching TRBD2 (6 bases). CDR1 is MNHEY and CDR2 is SVGEGT in the germline V gene. The CDR3 sequence is 15 residues long. V gave up 5 bases and J gave up 9 bases, with 22 bases separating them.

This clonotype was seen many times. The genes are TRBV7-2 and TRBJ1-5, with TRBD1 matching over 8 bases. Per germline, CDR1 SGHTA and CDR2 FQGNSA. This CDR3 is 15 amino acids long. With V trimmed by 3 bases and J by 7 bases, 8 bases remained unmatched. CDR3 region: CASSLAGGVGQPQHF. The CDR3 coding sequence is TGTGCCAGCAGCTTGGCAGGGGGCGTGGGACAGCCCCAGCATTTT.

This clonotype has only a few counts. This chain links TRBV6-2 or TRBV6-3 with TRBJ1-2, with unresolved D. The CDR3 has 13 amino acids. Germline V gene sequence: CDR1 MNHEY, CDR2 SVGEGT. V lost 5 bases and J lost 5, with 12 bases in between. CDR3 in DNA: TGTGCCAGCAGTCCAGTTCTAATATATGGCTACACCTTC. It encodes CASSPVLIYGYTF.

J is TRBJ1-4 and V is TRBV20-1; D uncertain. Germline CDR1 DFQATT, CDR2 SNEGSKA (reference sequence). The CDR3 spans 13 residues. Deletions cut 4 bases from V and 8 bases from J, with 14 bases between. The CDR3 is CSATGPYGEKLFF. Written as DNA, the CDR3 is TGCAGTGCTACGGGCCCCTATGGGGAAAAACTGTTTTTT.

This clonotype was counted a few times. The CDR3 DNA reads as TGTGCCAGCAGCTTAGTATCAGGGGGGGTCTACGGGGAGCTGTTTTTT. Its protein is CASSLVSGGVYGELFF. This rearrangement joins TRBV11-2 to TRBJ2-2; D is perhaps TRBD1 or TRBD2 (7 bases each). The CDR3 totals 16 residues. V was trimmed by 1 base and J by 7 bases, leaving 16 bases between them. Germline CDR1 is SGHAT and CDR2 is FQNNGV.

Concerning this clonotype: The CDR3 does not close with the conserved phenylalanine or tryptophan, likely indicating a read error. The CDR3 bases are TGCGCCAGCAGTTACTCGTCCAACTATGGCTACACCCTC. The encoded protein is CASSYSSNYGYTL. This rearrangement joins TRBV6-5 to TRBJ1-2; D remains ambiguous. CDR1 and CDR2 (germline): MNHEY, SVGAGI. The CDR3 covers 13 residues.